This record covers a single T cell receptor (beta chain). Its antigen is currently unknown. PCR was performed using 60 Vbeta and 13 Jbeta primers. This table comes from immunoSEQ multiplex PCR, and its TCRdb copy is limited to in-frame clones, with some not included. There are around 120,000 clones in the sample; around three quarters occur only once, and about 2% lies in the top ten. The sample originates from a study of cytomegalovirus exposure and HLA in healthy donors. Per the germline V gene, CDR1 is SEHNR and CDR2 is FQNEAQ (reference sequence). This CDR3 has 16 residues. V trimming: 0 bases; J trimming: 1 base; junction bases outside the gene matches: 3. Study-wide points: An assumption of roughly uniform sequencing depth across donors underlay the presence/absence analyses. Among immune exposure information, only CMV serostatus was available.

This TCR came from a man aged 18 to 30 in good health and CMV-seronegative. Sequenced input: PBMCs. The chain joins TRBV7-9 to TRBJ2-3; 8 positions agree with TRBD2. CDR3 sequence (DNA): TGTGCCAGCAGCTTAGCAGCGGGAGTCGGCACAGATACGCAGTATTTT. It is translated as CASSLAAGVGTDTQYF. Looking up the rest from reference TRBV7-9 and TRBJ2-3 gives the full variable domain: DTGVSQNPRHKITKRGQNVTFRCDPISEHNRLYWYRQTLGQGPEFLTYFQNEAQLEKSRLLSDRFSAERPKGSFSTLEIQRTEQGDSAMYLCASSLAAGVGTDTQYFGPGTRLTVL.